Listed below are T cell receptor beta chains from one sample, sequenced in a study of Graves' ophthalmopathy and Graves' hyperthyroidism. From the multiplex PCR reads, TCRdb called clonotypes with MiXCR, one entry per CDR3 protein. This table holds 680,000 or so distinct CDR3 sequences, approximately 22% found once. Material: peripheral blood. The receptors shown here come from a young woman with stable Graves' hyperthyroidism. Some clones in this sample may be carry-over from other donors' samples. CDR3s include the opening cysteine and the closing phenylalanine or tryptophan. D genes are given only for firm matches. Expanded clones get a size class; other rows say once, few or many, or leave the size out.

d_gene: TRBD2; len: 13; v_gene: TRBV7-6; j_gene: TRBJ2-2; abundance: many; CDR3nt: TGTGCCAGCAGCAGCGGGAGGAGCGGGGAGCTGTTTTTT; CDR3aa: CASSSGRSGELFF
d_gene: TRBD2; len: 15; v_gene: TRBV20-1; j_gene: TRBJ2-7; abundance: few; CDR3nt: TGCAGTGCTAGGCCACTAGCGGGAGTTTCCTACGAGCAGTACTTC; CDR3aa: CSARPLAGVSYEQYF
d_gene: -; len: 14; v_gene: TRBV7-9; j_gene: TRBJ2-2; abundance: few; CDR3nt: TGTGCCAGCAGCGAGTCCGCGAACACCGGGGAGCTGTTTTTT; CDR3aa: CASSESANTGELFF
d_gene: -; len: 14; v_gene: TRBV15; j_gene: TRBJ2-2; abundance: -; CDR3nt: TGTGTCCACCGTTGGGGTCCGAACACCGGGGAGCTGTTTTTT; CDR3aa: CVHRWGPNTGELFF
d_gene: -; len: 15; v_gene: TRBV6-2/TRBV6-3; j_gene: TRBJ1-6; abundance: -; CDR3nt: TGTGCCAGCAGTTGGCGGAGCTCCTATAATTCACCCCTCCACTTT; CDR3aa: CASSWRSSYNSPLHF
d_gene: -; len: 14; v_gene: TRBV28; j_gene: TRBJ1-1; abundance: many; CDR3nt: TGTGCCAGCAGTTTGGGGGGGCGCGGAACTGAAGCTTTCTTT; CDR3aa: CASSLGGRGTEAFF
d_gene: -; len: 10; v_gene: TRBV28; j_gene: TRBJ2-4; abundance: -; CDR3nt: TGTACCAGCAGCCGGAACACTAAGTACTTC; CDR3aa: CTSSRNTKYF
d_gene: -; len: 13; v_gene: TRBV30; j_gene: TRBJ1-2; abundance: -; CDR3nt: TGTGCCTGGAGGACCCCCCCGAGGTCTAGCTACACCTTC; CDR3aa: CAWRTPPRSSYTF
d_gene: -; len: 13; v_gene: TRBV20-1; j_gene: TRBJ2-5; abundance: many; CDR3nt: TGCAGTGCTAGAGATTCCCCAGTGCAGACCCAGTACTTC; CDR3aa: CSARDSPVQTQYF
d_gene: -; len: 14; v_gene: TRBV7-2; j_gene: TRBJ2-7; abundance: -; CDR3nt: TGTGCCAGCAGCTTCCGTAGGTTCTCCTACGAGCAGTACTTC; CDR3aa: CASSFRRFSYEQYF
d_gene: -; len: 16; v_gene: TRBV9; j_gene: TRBJ1-2; abundance: -; CDR3nt: TGTGCCAGCAGCGCACGAGGGTTCCAGGGCCTCTATGGCTACACCTTC; CDR3aa: CASSARGFQGLYGYTF
d_gene: -; len: 16; v_gene: TRBV27; j_gene: TRBJ2-5; abundance: -; CDR3nt: TGTGCCAGCAGTCCGGGGGGCCGGGGGAATCAAGAGACCCAGTACTTC; CDR3aa: CASSPGGRGNQETQYF